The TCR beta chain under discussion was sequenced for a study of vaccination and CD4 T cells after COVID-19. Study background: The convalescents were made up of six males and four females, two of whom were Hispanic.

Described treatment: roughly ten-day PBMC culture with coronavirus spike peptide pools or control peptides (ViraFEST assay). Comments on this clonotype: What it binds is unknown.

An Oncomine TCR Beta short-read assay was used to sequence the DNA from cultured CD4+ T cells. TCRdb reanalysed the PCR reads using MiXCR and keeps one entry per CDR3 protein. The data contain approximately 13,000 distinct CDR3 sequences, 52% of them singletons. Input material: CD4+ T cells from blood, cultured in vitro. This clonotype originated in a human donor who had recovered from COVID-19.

The chain's CDR3 is CASSKAPQSPGQGYTGELFF. The DNA of the CDR3 is TGTGCCAGCAGCAAAGCGCCGCAAAGCCCGGGACAGGGGTACACCGGGGAGCTGTTTTTT. V usage is TRBV21-1 and J usage is TRBJ2-2; the table's D gene call, TRBD1, was not cross checked with the DNA. TRBV21-1 is a pseudogene locus. CDR3 length equals 20 residues.